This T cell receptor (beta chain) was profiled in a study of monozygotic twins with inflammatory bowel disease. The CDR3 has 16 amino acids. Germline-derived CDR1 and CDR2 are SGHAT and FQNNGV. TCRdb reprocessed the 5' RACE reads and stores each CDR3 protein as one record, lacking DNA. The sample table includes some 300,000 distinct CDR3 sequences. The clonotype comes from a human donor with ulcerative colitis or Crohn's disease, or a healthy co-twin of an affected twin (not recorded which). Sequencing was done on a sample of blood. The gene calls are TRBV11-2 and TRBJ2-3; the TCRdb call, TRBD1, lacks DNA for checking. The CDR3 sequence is CASSLDSLRGLDTQYF.